The 12 T cell receptor beta chains presented below share a single source sample, sequenced in a study of blood T cell repertoires in COVID-19. Method: immunoSEQ multiplex PCR; TCRdb's copy keeps in-frame clones and lacks some. Of some 150,000 clones in the sample, 80% to 90% were seen once. Sample: peripheral blood. The receptors were sampled from a woman in her fifties or sixties with acute or convalescent COVID-19.

This chain connects TRBV4-1 to TRBJ2-1, with D tentatively TRBD2 (6 bases). CDR1 and CDR2 from the germline V gene are MGHRA and YSYEKL. V lost 6 bases, J lost 4 bases, and 13 bases lay in between. This CDR3 region has 14 residues. The CDR3 reads CASSRQRGYNEQFF. The CDR3 region has the DNA TGCGCCAGCAGTCGTCAACGGGGGTACAATGAGCAGTTCTTC.

The chain uses TRBV18 and TRBJ2-7; possibly TRBD1 for D (6 bases). This CDR3 region has 16 residues. Germline values: CDR1 KGHSH, CDR2 LQKENI. The germline V and J ends were trimmed by 3 bases and 9 bases, with 24 bases remaining between them. The CDR3 protein is CASSPNGRQEEFGQYF. The CDR3 bases are TGTGCCAGCTCACCGAATGGGAGACAGGAGGAATTTGGGCAGTACTTC.

The chain combines TRBV11-1 with TRBJ2-7; the D gene is possibly TRBD1 (6 bases). Germline V lookup: CDR1 SGHAT, CDR2 FQDESV (reference sequence). Between the trimmed V and J ends, which lost 3 bases and 2 bases, there was a span of 8 bases. The CDR3 runs to 13 residues. CDR3 DNA sequence: TGTGCCAGCAGCTTCAGGGGCCCCTACGAGCAGTACTTC. Translated: CASSFRGPYEQYF.

V usage is TRBV6-1 and J usage is TRBJ1-5; tentatively, D is TRBD1 (6 bases). Trimming pared 6 bases from V and 6 bases from J, leaving 9 bases between. This CDR3 is built from 12 residues. Germline CDR1 reads MNHNS; CDR2 reads SASEGT. The CDR3 DNA is TGTGCCAGCAGCCGGGACACTCAGCCCCAGCATTTT. Residues: CASSRDTQPQHF.

The chain carries TRBV7-8 and TRBJ1-2; D is undetermined. Trimming took off 1 base at V and 0 bases at J, with 9 bases between the two ends. CDR1 SGHVS and CDR2 FQNEAQ come from the germline V gene. CDR3 size: 15 residues. DNA of the CDR3: TGTGCCAGCAGCTTAGAGAGCGGTTCTAACTATGGCTACACCTTC. Translating gives CASSLESGSNYGYTF.

This clone was observed a handful of times. The CDR3 DNA sequence: TGTGCCAGCAGTGAAGACGTCACTAGGACAGATACGCAGTATTTT. Amino acid sequence: CASSEDVTRTDTQYF. The rearrangement uses TRBV6-1 and TRBJ2-3, with D perhaps TRBD2 (5 bases). Trimming shortened V by 1 base and J by 3 bases, and 11 bases separated the two germline ends. The CDR3 spans 15 residues. The germline V gene has CDR1 MNHNS and CDR2 SASEGT.

This clone was seen a few times. The chain recombines TRBV11-1 with TRBJ2-7; 9 nucleotides agree with TRBD1. CDR1 SGHAT and CDR2 FQDESV come from the germline V gene (reference sequence). This CDR3 has 15 residues. V was clipped by 4 bases and J by 0 bases; unmatched bases: 4. The CDR3 nucleotides are TGTGCCAGCAGCTCTGGGACAGGGTTCTCCTACGAGCAGTACTTC. Encoded protein: CASSSGTGFSYEQYF.

The chain recombines TRBV5-6 with TRBJ1-1; D is unresolved. This CDR3 has 14 amino acids. The germline CDR1 and CDR2 sequences are SGHDT and YYEEEE. The V end lost 0 bases, the J end lost 1 base, and 7 bases lay between the germline ends. CDR3 protein: CASSLAGGNTEAFF. The CDR3 coding sequence is TGTGCCAGCAGCTTGGCCGGAGGGAACACTGAAGCTTTCTTT.

The V and J genes are TRBV10-3 and TRBJ2-5; the D gene is possibly TRBD1 (6 bases). Between the trimmed V and J ends, which lost 4 bases and 2 bases, there was a span of 17 bases. CDR1 is ENHRY and CDR2 is SYGVKD in the germline V gene. The CDR3 sequence is 16 residues long. The CDR3, as DNA: TGTGCCATCAGTGGAGGGCTGGGGGCGTATCAAGAGACCCAGTACTTC. Protein: CAISGGLGAYQETQYF.

The chain combines TRBV21-1 with TRBJ2-5; the D call of TRBD2 is as the table states it, not checked on the DNA. TRBV21-1 is shown as a pseudogene. The CDR3 contains 17 residues. CDR3 loop: CASSKFTGMKNQETQYF. DNA of the CDR3: TGTGCCAGCAGCAAATTCACGGGGATGAAGAACCAAGAGACCCAGTACTTC.

The V call is TRBV27, the J call TRBJ1-4, with 9 nucleotides matching TRBD1. There are 14 residues in the CDR3. V shed 6 bases, J shed 3 bases, and the junction held 2 bases outside the gene matches. Germline assignment: CDR1 MNHEY and CDR2 SMNVEV (reference sequence). As DNA, the CDR3 is TGTGCCAGCAGCCACAGGGGGCCTAATGAAAAACTGTTTTTT. Protein product: CASSHRGPNEKLFF.

The CDR3 bases are TGTGCCAGCTCACTTACAGACGACTATGGCTACACCTTC. It encodes CASSLTDDYGYTF. The V call is TRBV18, the J call TRBJ1-2; D gene ambiguous. The CDR3 runs to 13 residues. Germline V lookup: CDR1 KGHSH, CDR2 LQKENI. V was clipped by 4 bases and J by 3 bases, with 9 bases between them.